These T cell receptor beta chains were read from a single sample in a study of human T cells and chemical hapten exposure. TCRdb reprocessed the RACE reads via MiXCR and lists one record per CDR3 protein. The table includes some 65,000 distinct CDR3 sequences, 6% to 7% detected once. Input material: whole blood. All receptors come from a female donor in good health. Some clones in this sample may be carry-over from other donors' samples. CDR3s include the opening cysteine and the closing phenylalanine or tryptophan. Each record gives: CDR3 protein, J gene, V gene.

CASSQDWGGNYGYTF	TRBJ1-2	TRBV4-1
CASSDISGSSNEQYF	TRBJ2-7	TRBV6-1
CSARVAGGAYEQYF	TRBJ2-7	TRBV20-1
CASSQDTGFETQYF	TRBJ2-5	TRBV4-1
CASSLDFGNNEQFF	TRBJ2-1	TRBV11-2
CASSESSMSGRAGGTDTQYF	TRBJ2-3	TRBV6-1
CASRSGNTIYF	TRBJ1-3	TRBV2
CASSGLAGEEQYF	TRBJ2-7	TRBV9
CASSRDTDTQYF	TRBJ2-3	TRBV18
CSVATGGTEAFF	TRBJ1-1	TRBV29-1
CASSLVGDTQYF	TRBJ2-3	TRBV7-2
CSARGLAGVDTQYF	TRBJ2-3	TRBV20-1
CAWSETRGTQYF	TRBJ2-3	TRBV30
CASSLGQGVRDEKLFF	TRBJ1-4	TRBV7-2
CATEFIGGGLTEAFF	TRBJ1-1	TRBV28
CASSQELLYSGNTIYF	TRBJ1-3	TRBV4-1
CASSLGGTSGAAYEQYF	TRBJ2-7	TRBV13
CRVLRTQETQYF	TRBJ2-5	TRBV20-1